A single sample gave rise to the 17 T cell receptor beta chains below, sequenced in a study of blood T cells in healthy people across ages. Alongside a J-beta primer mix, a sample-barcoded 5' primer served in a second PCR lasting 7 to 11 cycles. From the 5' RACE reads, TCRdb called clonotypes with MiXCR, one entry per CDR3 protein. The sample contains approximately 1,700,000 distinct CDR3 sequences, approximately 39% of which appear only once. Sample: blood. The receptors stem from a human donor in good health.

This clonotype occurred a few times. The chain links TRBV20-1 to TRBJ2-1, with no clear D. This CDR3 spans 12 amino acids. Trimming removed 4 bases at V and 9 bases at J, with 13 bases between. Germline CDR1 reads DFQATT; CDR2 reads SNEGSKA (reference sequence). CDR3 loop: CSAIWVSSEQFF. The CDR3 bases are TGCAGTGCTATTTGGGTATCCAGTGAGCAGTTCTTC.

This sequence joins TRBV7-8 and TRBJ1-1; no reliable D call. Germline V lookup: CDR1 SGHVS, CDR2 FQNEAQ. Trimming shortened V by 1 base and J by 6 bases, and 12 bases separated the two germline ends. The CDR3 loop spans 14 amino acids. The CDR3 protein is CASSLVAFWAEAFF. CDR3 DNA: TGTGCCAGCAGCTTAGTTGCGTTTTGGGCTGAAGCTTTCTTT.

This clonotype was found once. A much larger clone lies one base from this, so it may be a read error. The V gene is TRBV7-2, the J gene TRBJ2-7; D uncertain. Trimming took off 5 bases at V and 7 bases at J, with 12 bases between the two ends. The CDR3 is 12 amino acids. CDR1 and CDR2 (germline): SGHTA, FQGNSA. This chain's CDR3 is CASSTAVGEQYF. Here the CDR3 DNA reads TGTGCCAGCAGCACGGCCGTAGGAGAGCAGTACTTC.

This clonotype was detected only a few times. Written as DNA, the CDR3 is TGTGCCACGTCATCTGACTTCGGGCCTTACAATGAGCAGTTCTTC. Protein product: CATSSDFGPYNEQFF. This sequence joins TRBV15 and TRBJ2-1; D uncertain. This CDR3 region has 15 residues. From germline, CDR1 is LNHNV and CDR2 YYDKDF (reference sequence). V was clipped by 9 bases and J by 4 bases, with 19 bases between them.

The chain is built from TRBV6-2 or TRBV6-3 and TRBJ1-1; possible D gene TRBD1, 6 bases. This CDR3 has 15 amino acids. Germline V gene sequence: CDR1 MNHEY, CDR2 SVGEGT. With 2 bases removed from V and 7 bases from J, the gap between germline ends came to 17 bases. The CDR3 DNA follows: TGTGCCAGCAGTTACGACCACAGGGCGGGCGATGAAGCTTTCTTT. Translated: CASSYDHRAGDEAFF.

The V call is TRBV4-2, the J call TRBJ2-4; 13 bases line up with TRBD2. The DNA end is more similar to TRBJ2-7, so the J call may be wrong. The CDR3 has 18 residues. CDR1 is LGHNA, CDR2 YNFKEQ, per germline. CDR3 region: CASSQETSGGENSYEQYF. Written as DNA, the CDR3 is TGTGCCAGCAGCCAAGAAACTAGCGGGGGGGAAAACTCCTACGAGCAGTACTTC.

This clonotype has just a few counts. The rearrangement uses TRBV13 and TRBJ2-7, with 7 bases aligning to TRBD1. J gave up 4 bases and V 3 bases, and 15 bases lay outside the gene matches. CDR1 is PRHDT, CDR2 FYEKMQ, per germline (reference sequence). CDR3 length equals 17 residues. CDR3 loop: CASSFSGQEVPGYEQYF. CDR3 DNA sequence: TGTGCCAGCAGCTTCTCAGGACAGGAGGTACCTGGGTACGAGCAGTACTTC.

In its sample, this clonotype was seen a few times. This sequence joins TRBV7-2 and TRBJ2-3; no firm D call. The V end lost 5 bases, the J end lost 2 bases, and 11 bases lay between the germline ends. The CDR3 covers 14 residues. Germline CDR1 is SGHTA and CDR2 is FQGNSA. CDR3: CASSRPGHTDTQYF. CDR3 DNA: TGTGCCAGCAGCCGTCCGGGCCACACAGATACGCAGTATTTT.

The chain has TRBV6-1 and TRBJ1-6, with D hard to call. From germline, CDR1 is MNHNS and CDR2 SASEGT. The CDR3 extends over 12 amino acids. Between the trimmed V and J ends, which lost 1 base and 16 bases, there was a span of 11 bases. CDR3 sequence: CASSEGVLLLHF. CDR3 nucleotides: TGTGCCAGCAGTGAAGGGGTCCTGTTACTCCACTTT.

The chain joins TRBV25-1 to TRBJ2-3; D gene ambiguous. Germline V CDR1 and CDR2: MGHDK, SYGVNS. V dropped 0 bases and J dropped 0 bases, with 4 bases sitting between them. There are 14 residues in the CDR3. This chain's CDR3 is CASSEYYSTDTQYF. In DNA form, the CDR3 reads TGTGCCAGCAGTGAATACTACAGCACAGATACGCAGTATTTT.

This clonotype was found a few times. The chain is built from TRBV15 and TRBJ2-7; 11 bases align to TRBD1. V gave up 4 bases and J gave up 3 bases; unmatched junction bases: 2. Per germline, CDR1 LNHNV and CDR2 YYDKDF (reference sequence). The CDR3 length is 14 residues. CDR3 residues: CATSTGTGGYEQYF. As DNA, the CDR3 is TGTGCCACCAGCACCGGGACAGGGGGCTACGAGCAGTACTTC.

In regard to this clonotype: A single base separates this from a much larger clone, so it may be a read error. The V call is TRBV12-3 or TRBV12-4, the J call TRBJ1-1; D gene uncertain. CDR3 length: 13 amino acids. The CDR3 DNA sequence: TGTACCAGCAGTTTATATCCGAACACTGAAGCTTTCTTT. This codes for CTSSLYPNTEAFF.

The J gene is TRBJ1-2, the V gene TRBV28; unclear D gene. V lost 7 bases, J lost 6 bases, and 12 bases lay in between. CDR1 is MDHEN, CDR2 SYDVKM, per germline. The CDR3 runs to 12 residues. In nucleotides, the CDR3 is TGTGCCAGCAAGTTTAGCGTCGATGGCTACACCTTC. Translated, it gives CASKFSVDGYTF.

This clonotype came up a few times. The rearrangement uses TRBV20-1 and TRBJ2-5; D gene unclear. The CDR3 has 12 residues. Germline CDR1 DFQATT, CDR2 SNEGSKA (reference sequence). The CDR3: CSPIRVSGTQYF. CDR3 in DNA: TGCAGCCCCATCCGGGTTTCGGGGACCCAGTACTTC.

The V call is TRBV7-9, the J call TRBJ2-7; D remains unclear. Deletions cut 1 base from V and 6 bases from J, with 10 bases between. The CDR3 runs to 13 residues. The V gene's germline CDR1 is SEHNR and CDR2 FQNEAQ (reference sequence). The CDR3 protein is CASSLEATAEQYF. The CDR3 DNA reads TGTGCCAGCAGCTTAGAGGCAACAGCCGAGCAGTACTTC.

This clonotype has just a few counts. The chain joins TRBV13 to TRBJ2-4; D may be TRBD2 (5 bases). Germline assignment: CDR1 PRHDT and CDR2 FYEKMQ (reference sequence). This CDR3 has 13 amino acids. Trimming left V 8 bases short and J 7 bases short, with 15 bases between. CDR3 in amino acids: CASSEGYLNIQYF. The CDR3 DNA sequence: TGTGCCAGCTCTGAGGGTTATTTGAACATTCAGTACTTC.

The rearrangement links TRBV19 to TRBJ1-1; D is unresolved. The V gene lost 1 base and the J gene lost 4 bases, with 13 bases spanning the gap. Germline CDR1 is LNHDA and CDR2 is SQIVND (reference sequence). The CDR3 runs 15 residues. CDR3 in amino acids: CASSIAPFRGTEAFF. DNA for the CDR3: TGTGCCAGTAGTATAGCTCCTTTCCGTGGCACTGAAGCTTTCTTT. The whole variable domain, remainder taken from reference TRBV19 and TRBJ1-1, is DGGITQSPKYLFRKEGQNVTLSCEQNLNHDAMYWYRQDPGQGLRLIYYSQIVNDFQKGDIAEGYSVSREKKESFPLTVTSAQKNPTAFYLCASSIAPFRGTEAFFGQGTRLTVV.